This T cell receptor beta chain was sequenced in a study of blood T cells in healthy people across ages. Study-level background: About one barcoded beta molecule per two T cells was captured by template switching.

Germline CDR1 is SGHRS and CDR2 is YFSETQ. The CDR3 totals 17 residues. The V segment lost 1 base and the J segment 0 bases; nucleotides outside the gene matches: 7. Sample-barcoded 5' priming and a J-beta primer mix drove a second PCR of 7 to 11 cycles. A template-switch adaptor containing 12 random nucleotides labeled each cDNA molecule. TCRdb re-called the 5' RACE reads through MiXCR, storing one row per CDR3 protein. The sample gives about 640,000 distinct CDR3 sequences, under 70% of which show up once; around 37% is in the top ten. The TCR sequence derives from a man aged 55 to 69 in good health. The V and J genes are TRBV5-1 and TRBJ2-1; 7 bases map to TRBD2. Sample: blood. The CDR3, as DNA: TGCGCCAGCAGCTTGATCGGGGGAGGGAGCTCCTACAATGAGCAGTTCTTC. Its translation is CASSLIGGGSSYNEQFF.